The source of this T cell receptor (beta chain) is a study of CD8 T cells in ankylosing spondylitis. Study conclusions and caveats: Seemingly characteristic of ankylosing spondylitis blood was a TCR beta motif consisting of 7 or 8 highly homologous variants.

From germline, CDR1 is MNHEY and CDR2 SMNVEV (reference sequence). Trimming stripped 0 bases from V and 6 bases from J, with 16 bases between. This CDR3 has 16 residues. In its sample, this clonotype was seen many times. The antigen is not known. Generation of TCR beta libraries employed quantitative 5'-RACE incorporating molecular barcodes. TCRdb called the 5' RACE reads again in MiXCR, with one record for every CDR3 protein. The sample yields roughly 100,000 distinct CDR3 sequences, roughly 8.3% seen once. The sequencing sample was made of blood, either unsorted or a sorted T cell fraction (not recorded which). The sequence derives from a male donor with ankylosing spondylitis or in good health (not recorded which). This chain uses TRBV27 with TRBJ2-3; D gene unclear. DNA for the CDR3: TGTGCCAGCAGTTTATCGGGTTACCCCTTGCTGGATACGCAGTATTTT. Residues: CASSLSGYPLLDTQYF.